The 14 T cell receptor beta chains given below trace back to one sample, sequenced in a study of shared clonotypes between healthy human individuals. TCRdb's table, derived via immunoSEQ multiplex PCR, lists solely in-frame clones and lacks some. In the table there are fewer than 500,000 clones, almost 80% of which are singletons. Specimen: PBMCs. These receptors were collected from a woman between 40 and 55 years old in good health. Some clones in this sample may be carry-over from other donors' samples.

The CDR3 here is CASKEGSVSSGNTIYF. In nucleotides, the CDR3 is TGTGCCAGCAAGGAAGGCTCGGTCAGCTCGGGAAACACCATATATTTT. The V and J genes are TRBV28 and TRBJ1-3; D gene unclear. The V gene lost 7 bases and the J gene lost 4 bases, with 20 bases spanning the gap. The germline CDR1 and CDR2 sequences are MDHEN and SYDVKM. The CDR3 sequence is 16 residues long.

The chain uses TRBV7-9 and TRBJ2-5; 9 bases line up with TRBD1. The last part of the DNA fits TRBJ2-7 better; the J call may be wrong. CDR1 and CDR2 (germline): SEHNR, FQNEAQ (reference sequence). CDR3 length equals 14 residues. This CDR3 reads CASTQGQGPYEQYF. Written as DNA, the CDR3 is TGTGCCAGCACACAGGGACAGGGTCCCTACGAGCAGTACTTC.

In DNA, the CDR3 is TGTGCCAGCAGTTCCACCGGACCGCTGGTTCCGTACTTC. It is translated as CASSSTGPLVPYF. J is TRBJ2-7 and V is TRBV2; D ambiguous. Germline CDR1 SNHLY, CDR2 FYNNEI. V was pared by 5 bases and J by 12 bases, with 20 bases between. The CDR3 covers 13 residues. Based on the CDR3 plus reference TRBV2 and TRBJ2-7, the full variable domain is EPEVTQTPSHQVTQMGQEVILRCVPISNHLYFYWYRQILGQKVEFLVSFYNNEISEKSEIFDDQFSVERPDGSNFTLKIRSTKLEDSAMYFCASSSTGPLVPYFGPGTRLTVT.

The V call is TRBV29-1, the J call TRBJ2-3, with D hard to call. Germline CDR1 SQVTM, CDR2 ANQGSEA. The CDR3 has 13 residues. V lost 6 bases, J lost 2 bases, and 12 bases lay in between. CDR3 sequence (DNA): TGCAGCGTGGCTATCGGGTCCACAGATACGCAGTATTTT. It codes for CSVAIGSTDTQYF.

This sequence joins TRBV5-1 and TRBJ1-3; possible D gene TRBD1, 6 bases. The V end was cut by 0 bases, the J end by 0 bases, with 7 bases between. Germline V gene sequence: CDR1 SGHRS, CDR2 YFSETQ. This CDR3 contains 15 residues. The CDR3 bases are TGCGCCAGCAGCTTGGCGGGGGCCTCTGGAAACACCATATATTTT. Its translation is CASSLAGASGNTIYF.

V gene TRBV5-4 combines with J gene TRBJ2-3; D uncertain. The CDR3 extends over 16 amino acids. Germline V gene sequence: CDR1 SGHNT, CDR2 YYREEE (reference sequence). V was shortened by 4 bases and J by 2 bases, with 17 bases between the two germline ends. The CDR3 reads CASSPTGSGPTDTQYF. CDR3 bases: TGTGCCAGCAGCCCCACGGGTTCGGGTCCCACAGATACGCAGTATTTT. The full variable domain, completed using reference TRBV5-4 and TRBJ2-3, is ETGVTQSPTHLIKTRGQQVTLRCSSQSGHNTVSWYQQALGQGPQFIFQYYREEENGRGNFPPRFSGLQFPNYSSELNVNALELDDSALYLCASSPTGSGPTDTQYFGPGTRLTVL.

This clone appeared once. The chain combines TRBV7-9 with TRBJ1-2; 7 bases agree with TRBD1. The CDR3 sequence is 15 residues long. With 6 bases clipped from V and 0 bases from J, the junction kept 7 bases outside the gene matches. Germline V gene data show CDR1 as SEHNR and CDR2 as FQNEAQ (reference sequence). The CDR3 here is CASSKGTASNYGYTF. The CDR3 DNA reads as TGTGCCAGCAGTAAAGGGACAGCCTCTAACTATGGCTACACCTTC.

V and J are TRBV19 and TRBJ2-5; D gene uncertain. This CDR3 spans 15 amino acids. Germline CDR1 and CDR2: LNHDA and SQIVND (reference sequence). V lost 3 bases and J 0 bases, leaving 11 bases between the germline ends. The CDR3 nucleotides read TGTGCCAGTAGTATGGAAGGGCCGTACCAAGAGACCCAGTACTTC. Protein product: CASSMEGPYQETQYF.

This clone has a single count. The V call is TRBV20-1, the J call TRBJ2-7; no clear D gene. Germline V gives CDR1 DFQATT, CDR2 SNEGSKA (reference sequence). The CDR3 spans 11 residues. Trimming removed 3 bases from V and 6 bases from J, with 9 bases in between. CDR3: CSASGMGEQYF. CDR3 nucleotides: TGCAGTGCTAGTGGGATGGGCGAGCAGTACTTC.

The chain combines TRBV6-1 with TRBJ2-1, with 13 bases that match TRBD2. The CDR3 is made up of 15 amino acids. After removal of 10 bases from V and 4 bases from J, the junction contained 7 bases not matched to a gene. The germline gives CDR1 MNHNS, CDR2 SASEGT. In DNA form, the CDR3 reads TGTGCCATCAGAGGGACTAGCGGGATGTACAATGAGCAGTTCTTC. Encoded protein: CAIRGTSGMYNEQFF.

This clone was seen a few times. The genes are TRBV7-3 and TRBJ1-4, with D perhaps TRBD1 (6 bases). The CDR3 totals 12 residues. V was cut by 9 bases and J by 8 bases, with 13 bases left in between. Germline CDR1 reads SGHTA; CDR2 reads FQGTGA. The CDR3 is CARDSTGEKLFF. The CDR3 nucleotides read TGTGCCAGAGACAGTACAGGGGAAAAACTGTTTTTT.

The J gene is TRBJ2-3, the V gene TRBV7-9; no clear D gene. Germline V CDR1 and CDR2: SEHNR, FQNEAQ (reference sequence). The ends were cut back, 3 bases at V and 4 bases at J, with 11 bases in the middle. CDR3 size: 14 residues. CDR3 coding DNA: TGTGCCAGCAGCTTCGGGTTGGGTGCAGATACGCAGTATTTT. Translated, it gives CASSFGLGADTQYF.

A note on this clone: At the DNA level, this CDR3 is encoded by other sequences in the same sample as well. This CDR3 is CASSLSQGNQPQHF. The CDR3 nucleotides are TGTGCCAGCAGTTTATCACAGGGTAATCAGCCCCAGCATTTT. This rearrangement joins TRBV27 to TRBJ1-5; the D gene is possibly TRBD1 (6 bases). This CDR3 spans 14 amino acids. Germline V gene lookup returns CDR1 MNHEY and CDR2 SMNVEV (reference sequence). V gave up 0 bases and J gave up 4 bases, with 7 bases separating them.

CDR3 sequence (DNA): TGTGCCAGCAGCGCCCCGGGGGTGGGGGAGACCCAGTACTTC. Translated: CASSAPGVGETQYF. The rearrangement joins TRBV5-8 to TRBJ2-5, with a possible D match to TRBD2 (6 bases). The CDR3 has 14 residues. V lost 4 bases, J lost 5 bases, and 15 bases lay in between. The germline V gene has CDR1 SGHTS and CDR2 YDEGEE.